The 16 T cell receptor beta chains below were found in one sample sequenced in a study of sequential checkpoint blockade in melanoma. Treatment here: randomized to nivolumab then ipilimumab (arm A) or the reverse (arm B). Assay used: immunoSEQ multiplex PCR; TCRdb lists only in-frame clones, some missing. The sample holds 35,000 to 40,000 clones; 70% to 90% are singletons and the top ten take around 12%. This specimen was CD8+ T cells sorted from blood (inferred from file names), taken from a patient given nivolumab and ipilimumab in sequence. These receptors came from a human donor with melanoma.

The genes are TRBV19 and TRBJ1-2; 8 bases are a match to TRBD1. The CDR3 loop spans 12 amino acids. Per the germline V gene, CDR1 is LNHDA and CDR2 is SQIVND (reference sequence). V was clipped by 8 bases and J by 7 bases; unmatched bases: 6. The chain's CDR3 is CASQGAVGGYTF. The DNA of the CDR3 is TGTGCCAGTCAGGGGGCGGTGGGTGGCTACACCTTC.

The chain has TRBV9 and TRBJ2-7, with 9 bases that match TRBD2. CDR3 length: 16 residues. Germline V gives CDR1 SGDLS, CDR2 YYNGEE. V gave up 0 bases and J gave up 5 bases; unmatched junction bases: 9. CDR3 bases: TGTGCCAGCAGCGTAGCCCCCGTAGCGGGAGCCCACGAGCAGTACTTC. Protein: CASSVAPVAGAHEQYF.

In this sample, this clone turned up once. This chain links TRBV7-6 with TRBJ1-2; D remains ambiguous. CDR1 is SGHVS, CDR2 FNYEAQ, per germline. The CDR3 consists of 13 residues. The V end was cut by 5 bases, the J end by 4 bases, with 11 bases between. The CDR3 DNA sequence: TGTGCCAGCAGCCTGACTCGGGGCTATGGCTACACCTTC. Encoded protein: CASSLTRGYGYTF.

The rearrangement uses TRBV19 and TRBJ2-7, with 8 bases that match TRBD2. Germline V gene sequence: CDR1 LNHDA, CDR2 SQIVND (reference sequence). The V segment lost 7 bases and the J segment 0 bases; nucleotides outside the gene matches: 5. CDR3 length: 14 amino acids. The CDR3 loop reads CASTHSGNSYEQYF. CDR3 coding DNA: TGTGCCAGTACCCATAGCGGGAACTCCTACGAGCAGTACTTC.

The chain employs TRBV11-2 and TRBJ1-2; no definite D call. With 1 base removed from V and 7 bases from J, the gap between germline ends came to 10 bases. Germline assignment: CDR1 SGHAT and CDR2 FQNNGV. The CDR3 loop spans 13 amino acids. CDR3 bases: TGTGCCAGCAGCTTAGTTTATTCCGGTGGCTACACCTTC. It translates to CASSLVYSGGYTF.

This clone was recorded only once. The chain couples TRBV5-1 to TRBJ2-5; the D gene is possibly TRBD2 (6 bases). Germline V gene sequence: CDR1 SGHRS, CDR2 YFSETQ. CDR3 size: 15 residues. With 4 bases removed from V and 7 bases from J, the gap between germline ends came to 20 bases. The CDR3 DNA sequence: TGCGCCAGCAGCCAAGAGGAGGGGCGAAGAGGGACCCAGTACTTC. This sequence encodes CASSQEEGRRGTQYF.

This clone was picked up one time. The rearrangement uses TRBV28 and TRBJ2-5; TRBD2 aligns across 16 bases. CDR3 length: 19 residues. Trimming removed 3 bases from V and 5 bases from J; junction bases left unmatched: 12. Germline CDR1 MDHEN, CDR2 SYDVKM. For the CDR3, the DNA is TGTGCCAGCAGTTTCGTTACGGGACTAGCGGGAGGGGGAGAGGAGACCCAGTACTTC. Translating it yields CASSFVTGLAGGGEETQYF.

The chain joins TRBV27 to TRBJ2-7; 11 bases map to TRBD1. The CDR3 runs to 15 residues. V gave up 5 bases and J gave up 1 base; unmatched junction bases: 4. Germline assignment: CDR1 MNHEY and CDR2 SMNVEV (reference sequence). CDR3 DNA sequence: TGTGCCAGCAGTCTTGGACAGGGGGCATCCTACGAGCAGTACTTC. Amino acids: CASSLGQGASYEQYF.

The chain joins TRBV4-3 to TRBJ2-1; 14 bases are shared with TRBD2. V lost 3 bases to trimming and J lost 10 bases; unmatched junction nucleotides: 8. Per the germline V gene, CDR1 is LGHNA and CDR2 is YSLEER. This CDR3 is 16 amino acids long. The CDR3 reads CASSHGTSGSLVEQFF. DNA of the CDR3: TGCGCCAGCAGCCACGGGACTAGCGGGAGTCTGGTCGAGCAGTTCTTC.

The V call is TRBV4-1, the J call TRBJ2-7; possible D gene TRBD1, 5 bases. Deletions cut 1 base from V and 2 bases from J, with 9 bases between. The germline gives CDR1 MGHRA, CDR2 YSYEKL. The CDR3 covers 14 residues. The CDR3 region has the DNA TGCGCCAGCAGCCAAGGTCCAGGGACCTACGAGCAGTACTTC. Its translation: CASSQGPGTYEQYF.

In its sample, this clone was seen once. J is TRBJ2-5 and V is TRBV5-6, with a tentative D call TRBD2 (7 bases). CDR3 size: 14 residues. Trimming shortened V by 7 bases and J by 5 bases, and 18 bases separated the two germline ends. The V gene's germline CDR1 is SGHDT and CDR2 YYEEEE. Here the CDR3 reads CASGDGEGVETQYF. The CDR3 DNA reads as TGTGCCAGCGGTGACGGGGAGGGGGTTGAGACCCAGTACTTC. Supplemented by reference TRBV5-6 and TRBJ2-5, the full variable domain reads DAGVTQSPTHLIKTRGQQVTLRCSPKSGHDTVSWYQQALGQGPQFIFQYYEEEERQRGNFPDRFSGHQFPNYSSELNVNALLLGDSALYLCASGDGEGVETQYFGPGTRLLVL.

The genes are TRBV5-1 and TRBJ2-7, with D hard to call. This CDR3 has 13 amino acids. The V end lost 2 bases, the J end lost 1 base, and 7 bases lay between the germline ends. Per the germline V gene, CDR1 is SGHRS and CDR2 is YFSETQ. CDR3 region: CASSFSPSYEQYF. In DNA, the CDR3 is TGCGCCAGCAGCTTTTCCCCTTCCTACGAGCAGTACTTC.

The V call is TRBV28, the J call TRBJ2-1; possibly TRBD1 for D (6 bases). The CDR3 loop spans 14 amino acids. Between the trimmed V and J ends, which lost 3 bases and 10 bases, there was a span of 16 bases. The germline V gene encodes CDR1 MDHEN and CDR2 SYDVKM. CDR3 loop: CASSLGAGILEQFF. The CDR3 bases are TGTGCCAGCAGTTTGGGGGCAGGGATCTTGGAGCAGTTCTTC. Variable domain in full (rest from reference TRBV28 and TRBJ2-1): DVKVTQSSRYLVKRTGEKVFLECVQDMDHENMFWYRQDPGLGLRLIYFSYDVKMKEKGDIPEGYSVSREKKERFSLILESASTNQTSMYLCASSLGAGILEQFFGPGTRLTVL.

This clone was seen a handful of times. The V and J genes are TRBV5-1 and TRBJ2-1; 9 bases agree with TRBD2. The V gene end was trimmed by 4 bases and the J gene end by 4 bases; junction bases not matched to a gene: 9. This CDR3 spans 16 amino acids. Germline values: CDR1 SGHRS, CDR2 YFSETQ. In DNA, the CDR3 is TGCGCCAGCAGCGTGGTAGCGGGAGCGGGGTACAATGAGCAGTTCTTC. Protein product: CASSVVAGAGYNEQFF.

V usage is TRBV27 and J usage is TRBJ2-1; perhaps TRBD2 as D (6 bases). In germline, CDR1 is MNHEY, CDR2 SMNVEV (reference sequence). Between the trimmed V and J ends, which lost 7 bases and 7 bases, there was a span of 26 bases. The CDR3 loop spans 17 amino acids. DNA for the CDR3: TGTGCCAGCACCTCCCGTTTGTATGGAGGGGACGCTAATGAGCAGTTCTTC. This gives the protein CASTSRLYGGDANEQFF.

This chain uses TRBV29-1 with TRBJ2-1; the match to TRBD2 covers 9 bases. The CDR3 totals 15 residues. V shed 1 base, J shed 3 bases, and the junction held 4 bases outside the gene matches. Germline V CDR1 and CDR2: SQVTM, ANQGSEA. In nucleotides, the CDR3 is TGCAGCGTTGAAGGTTGGACTAGCGACTACAATGAGCAGTTCTTC. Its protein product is CSVEGWTSDYNEQFF.